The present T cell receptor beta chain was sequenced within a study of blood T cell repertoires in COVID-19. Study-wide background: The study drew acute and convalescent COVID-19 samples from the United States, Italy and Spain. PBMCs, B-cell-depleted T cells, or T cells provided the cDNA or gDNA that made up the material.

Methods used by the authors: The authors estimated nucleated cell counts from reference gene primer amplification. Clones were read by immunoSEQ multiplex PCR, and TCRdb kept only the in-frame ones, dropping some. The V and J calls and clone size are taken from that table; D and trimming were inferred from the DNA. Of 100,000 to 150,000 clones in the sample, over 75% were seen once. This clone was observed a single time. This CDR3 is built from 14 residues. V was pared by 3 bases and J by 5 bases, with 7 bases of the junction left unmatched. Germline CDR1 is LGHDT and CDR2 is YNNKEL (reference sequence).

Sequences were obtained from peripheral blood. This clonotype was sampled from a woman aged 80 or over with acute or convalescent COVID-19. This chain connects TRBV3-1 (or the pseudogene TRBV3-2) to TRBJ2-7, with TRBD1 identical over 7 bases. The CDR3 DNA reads TGTGCCAGCAGCCAGCTGGACAGGCCGAACGAGCAGTACTTC. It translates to CASSQLDRPNEQYF.